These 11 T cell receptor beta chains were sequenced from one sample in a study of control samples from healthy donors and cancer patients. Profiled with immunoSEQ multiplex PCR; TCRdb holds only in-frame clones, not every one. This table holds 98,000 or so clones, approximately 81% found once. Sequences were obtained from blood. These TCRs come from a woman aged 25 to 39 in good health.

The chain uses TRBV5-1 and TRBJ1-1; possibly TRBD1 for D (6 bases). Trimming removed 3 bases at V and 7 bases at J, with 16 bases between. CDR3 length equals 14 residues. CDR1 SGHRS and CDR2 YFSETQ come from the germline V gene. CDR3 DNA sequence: TGCGCCAGCAGCTCATTAGGGGGTTCAAGTGAAGCTTTCTTT. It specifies CASSSLGGSSEAFF.

CDR3 loop: CASSYFRGGGTGELFF. In DNA form, the CDR3 reads TGTGCCAGCAGTTACTTTAGGGGGGGTGGCACCGGGGAGCTGTTTTTT. The rearrangement uses TRBV6-5 and TRBJ2-2, with TRBD2 as a possible D gene (7 bases). V was trimmed by 1 base and J by 4 bases, leaving 13 bases between them. CDR3 length equals 16 residues. Per the germline V gene, CDR1 is MNHEY and CDR2 is SVGAGI.

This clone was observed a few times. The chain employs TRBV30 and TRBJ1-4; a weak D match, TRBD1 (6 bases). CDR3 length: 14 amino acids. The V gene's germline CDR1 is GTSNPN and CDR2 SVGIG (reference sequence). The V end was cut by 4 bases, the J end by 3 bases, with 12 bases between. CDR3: CAWKQGNANEKLFF. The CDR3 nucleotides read TGTGCCTGGAAACAGGGTAACGCTAATGAAAAACTGTTTTTT.

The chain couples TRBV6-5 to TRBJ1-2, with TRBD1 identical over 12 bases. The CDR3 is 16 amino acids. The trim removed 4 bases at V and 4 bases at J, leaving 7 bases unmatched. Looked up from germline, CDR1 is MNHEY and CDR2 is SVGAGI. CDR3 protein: CASSSSGTGGVYGYTF. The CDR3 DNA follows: TGTGCCAGCAGTTCGTCCGGGACAGGGGGCGTCTATGGCTACACCTTC.

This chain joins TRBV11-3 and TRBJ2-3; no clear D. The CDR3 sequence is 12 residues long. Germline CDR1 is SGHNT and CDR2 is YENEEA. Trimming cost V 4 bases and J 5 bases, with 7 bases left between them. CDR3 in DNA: TGTGCCAGCAGCTCCCGAGGAGATACGCAGTATTTT. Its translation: CASSSRGDTQYF.

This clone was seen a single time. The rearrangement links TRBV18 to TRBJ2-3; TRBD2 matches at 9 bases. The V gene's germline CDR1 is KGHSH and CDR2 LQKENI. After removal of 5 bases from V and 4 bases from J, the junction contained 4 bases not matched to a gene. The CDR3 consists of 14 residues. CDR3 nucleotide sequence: TGTGCCAGCTCATACAGCGGGGGGCCAGATACGCAGTATTTT. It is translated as CASSYSGGPDTQYF.

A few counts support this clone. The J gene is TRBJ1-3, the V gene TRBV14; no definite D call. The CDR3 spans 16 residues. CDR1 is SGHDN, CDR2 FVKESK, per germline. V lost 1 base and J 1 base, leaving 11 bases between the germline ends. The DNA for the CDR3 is TGTGCCAGCAGCCAAGTCACGGCCCCGTCTGGAAACACCATATATTTT. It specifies CASSQVTAPSGNTIYF.

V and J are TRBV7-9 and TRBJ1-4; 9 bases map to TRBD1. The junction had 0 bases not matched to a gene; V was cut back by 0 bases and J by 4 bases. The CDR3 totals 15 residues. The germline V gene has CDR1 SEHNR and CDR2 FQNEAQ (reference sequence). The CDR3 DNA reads TGTGCCAGCAGCTTAGCGGGACAGGGTAATGAAAAACTGTTTTTT. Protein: CASSLAGQGNEKLFF.

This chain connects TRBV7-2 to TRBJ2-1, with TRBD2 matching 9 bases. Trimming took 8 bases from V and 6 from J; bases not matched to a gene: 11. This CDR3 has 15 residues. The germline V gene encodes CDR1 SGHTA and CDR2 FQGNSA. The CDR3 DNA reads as TGTGCCAGCGTTAGTCGCGGGGGGGCTGGCAATGAGCAGTTCTTC. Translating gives CASVSRGGAGNEQFF.

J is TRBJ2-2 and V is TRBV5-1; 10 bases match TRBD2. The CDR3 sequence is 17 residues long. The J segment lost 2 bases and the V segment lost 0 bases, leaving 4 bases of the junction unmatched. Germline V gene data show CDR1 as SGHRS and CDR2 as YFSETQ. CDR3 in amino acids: CASSLVAGGRNTGELFF. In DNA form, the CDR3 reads TGCGCCAGCAGCTTGGTAGCGGGGGGACGTAACACCGGGGAGCTGTTTTTT. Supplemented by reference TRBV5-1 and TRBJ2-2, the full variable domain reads KAGVTQTPRYLIKTRGQQVTLSCSPISGHRSVSWYQQTPGQGLQFLFEYFSETQRNKGNFPGRFSGRQFSNSRSEMNVSTLELGDSALYLCASSLVAGGRNTGELFFGEGSRLTVL.

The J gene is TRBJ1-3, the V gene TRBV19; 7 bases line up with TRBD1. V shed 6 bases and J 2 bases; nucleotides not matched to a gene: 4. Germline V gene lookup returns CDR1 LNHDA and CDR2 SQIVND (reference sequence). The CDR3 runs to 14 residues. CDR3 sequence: CASRSTGAGNTIYF. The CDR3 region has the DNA TGTGCCAGTAGATCAACAGGGGCTGGAAACACCATATATTTT.